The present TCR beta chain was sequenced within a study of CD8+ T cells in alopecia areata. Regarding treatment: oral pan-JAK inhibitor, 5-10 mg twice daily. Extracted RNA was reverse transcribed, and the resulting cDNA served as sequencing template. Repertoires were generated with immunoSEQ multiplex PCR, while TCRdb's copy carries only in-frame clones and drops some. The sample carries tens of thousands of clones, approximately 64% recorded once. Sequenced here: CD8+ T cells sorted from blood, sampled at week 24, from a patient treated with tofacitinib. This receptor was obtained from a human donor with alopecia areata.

CDR3 in DNA: TGTGCCAGCAGTACAGGGGATCAATATGGCTACACCTTC. Translated: CASSTGDQYGYTF. V is TRBV6-6 and J is TRBJ1-2, with TRBD1 matching over 7 bases. Trimming removed 5 bases from V and 5 bases from J; junction bases left unmatched: 5. The V gene's germline CDR1 is MNHNY and CDR2 SVGAGI (reference sequence). This CDR3 region has 13 residues.